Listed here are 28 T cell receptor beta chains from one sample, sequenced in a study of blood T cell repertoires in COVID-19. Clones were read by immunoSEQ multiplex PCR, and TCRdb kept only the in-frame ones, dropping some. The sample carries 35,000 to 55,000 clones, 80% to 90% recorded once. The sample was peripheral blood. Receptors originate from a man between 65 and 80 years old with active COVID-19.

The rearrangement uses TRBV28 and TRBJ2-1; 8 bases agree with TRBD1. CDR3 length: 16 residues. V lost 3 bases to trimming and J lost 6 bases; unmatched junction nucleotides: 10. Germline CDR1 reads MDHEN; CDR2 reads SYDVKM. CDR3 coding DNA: TGTGCCAGCAGTTTTCCCACAGGGGGTAAAAGCAATGAGCAGTTCTTC. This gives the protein CASSFPTGGKSNEQFF.

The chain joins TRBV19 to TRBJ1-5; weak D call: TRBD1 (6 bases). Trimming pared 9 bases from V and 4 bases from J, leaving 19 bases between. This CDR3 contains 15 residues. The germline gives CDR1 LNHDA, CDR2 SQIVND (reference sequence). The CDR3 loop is CASQAYRDKNQPQHF. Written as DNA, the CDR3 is TGTGCCAGCCAAGCCTACAGGGATAAGAATCAGCCCCAGCATTTT. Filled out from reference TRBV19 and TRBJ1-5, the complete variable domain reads DGGITQSPKYLFRKEGQNVTLSCEQNLNHDAMYWYRQDPGQGLRLIYYSQIVNDFQKGDIAEGYSVSREKKESFPLTVTSAQKNPTAFYLCASQAYRDKNQPQHFGDGTRLSIL.

CDR3 nucleotides: TGTGCCAGCAGCGTCTCGCAGGGGGCCTACGAGCAGTACTTC. Its protein is CASSVSQGAYEQYF. This chain links TRBV9 with TRBJ2-7, with 7 bases fitting TRBD1. Unmatched junction bases numbered 4, after V lost 2 bases and J lost 2 bases. The germline CDR1 and CDR2 sequences are SGDLS and YYNGEE. The CDR3 totals 14 residues.

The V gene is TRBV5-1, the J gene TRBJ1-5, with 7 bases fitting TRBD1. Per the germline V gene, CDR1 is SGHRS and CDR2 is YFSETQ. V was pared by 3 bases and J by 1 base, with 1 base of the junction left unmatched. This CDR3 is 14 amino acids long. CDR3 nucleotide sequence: TGCGCCAGCAGCTCGGGACAGAGCAATCAGCCCCAGCATTTT. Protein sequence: CASSSGQSNQPQHF.

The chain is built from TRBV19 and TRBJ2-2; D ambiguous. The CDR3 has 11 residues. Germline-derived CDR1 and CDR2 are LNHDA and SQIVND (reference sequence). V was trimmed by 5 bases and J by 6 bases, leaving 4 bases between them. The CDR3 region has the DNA TGTGCCAGTAGTGGAGCCGGGGAGCTGTTTTTT. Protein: CASSGAGELFF.

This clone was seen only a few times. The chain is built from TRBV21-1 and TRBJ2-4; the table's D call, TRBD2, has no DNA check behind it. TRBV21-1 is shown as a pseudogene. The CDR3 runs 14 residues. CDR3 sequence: CATDEGRAKNIQYF. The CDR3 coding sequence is TGTGCTACGGACGAGGGCCGAGCCAAAAACATTCAGTACTTC.

This CDR3 is CATSWGTEDFEQYF. The CDR3 DNA is TGTGCCACCTCATGGGGGACAGAGGACTTTGAGCAGTACTTC. The V and J genes are TRBV19 and TRBJ2-7; 7 nucleotides agree with TRBD1. The CDR3 is made up of 14 amino acids. The germline V gene has CDR1 LNHDA and CDR2 SQIVND (reference sequence). Trimming took 10 bases from V and 7 from J; bases not matched to a gene: 16.

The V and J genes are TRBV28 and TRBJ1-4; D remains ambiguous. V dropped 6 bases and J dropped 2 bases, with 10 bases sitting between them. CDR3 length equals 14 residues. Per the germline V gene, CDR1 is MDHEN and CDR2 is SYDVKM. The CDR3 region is CASRAQATNEKLFF. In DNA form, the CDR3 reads TGTGCCAGCAGGGCTCAGGCGACTAATGAAAAACTGTTTTTT.

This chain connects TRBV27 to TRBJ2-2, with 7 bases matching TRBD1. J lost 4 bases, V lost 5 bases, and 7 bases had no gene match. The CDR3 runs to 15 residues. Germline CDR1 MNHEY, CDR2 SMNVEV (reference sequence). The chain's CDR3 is CASSKTGYGTGELFF. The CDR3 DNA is TGTGCCAGCAGTAAGACAGGGTATGGCACCGGGGAGCTGTTTTTT.

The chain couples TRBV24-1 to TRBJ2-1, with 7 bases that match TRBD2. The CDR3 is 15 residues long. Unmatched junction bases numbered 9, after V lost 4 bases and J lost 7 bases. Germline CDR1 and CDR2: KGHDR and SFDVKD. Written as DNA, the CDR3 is TGTGCCACCAGTGACCCACGGACTAGAGCAAATGAGCAGTTCTTC. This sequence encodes CATSDPRTRANEQFF.

CDR3 coding DNA: TGTGCCAGCAGTCCAGGGACAAGGGCCAACACTGAAGCTTTCTTT. Protein product: CASSPGTRANTEAFF. The chain joins TRBV27 to TRBJ1-1, with D possibly TRBD1 on 6 matching bases. From germline, CDR1 is MNHEY and CDR2 SMNVEV (reference sequence). The CDR3 consists of 15 residues. With 5 bases removed from V and 2 bases from J, the gap between germline ends came to 15 bases.

Here the CDR3 DNA reads TGTGCCAGCAGTTTAGCAGGGGCAACCTATGGCTACACCTTC. Protein sequence: CASSLAGATYGYTF. The V call is TRBV27, the J call TRBJ1-2; a possible D gene is TRBD1 (6 bases). V shed 2 bases and J shed 4 bases, with 11 bases lying between them. This CDR3 has 14 residues. Germline-derived CDR1 and CDR2 are MNHEY and SMNVEV (reference sequence).

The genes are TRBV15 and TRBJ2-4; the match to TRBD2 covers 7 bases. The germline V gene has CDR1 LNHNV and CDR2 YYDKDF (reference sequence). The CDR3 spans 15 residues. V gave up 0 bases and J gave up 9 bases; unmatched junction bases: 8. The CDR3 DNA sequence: TGTGCCACCAGCAGAGATCGGGGGGATTACCCCATTCAGTACTTC. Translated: CATSRDRGDYPIQYF.

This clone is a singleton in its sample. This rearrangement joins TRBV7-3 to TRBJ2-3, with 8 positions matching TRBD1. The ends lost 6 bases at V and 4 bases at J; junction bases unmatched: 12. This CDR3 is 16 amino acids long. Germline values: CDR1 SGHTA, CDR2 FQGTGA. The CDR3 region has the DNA TGTGCCAGCAGTTTCAGCGGACAGGGATGGGCAGATACGCAGTATTTT. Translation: CASSFSGQGWADTQYF.

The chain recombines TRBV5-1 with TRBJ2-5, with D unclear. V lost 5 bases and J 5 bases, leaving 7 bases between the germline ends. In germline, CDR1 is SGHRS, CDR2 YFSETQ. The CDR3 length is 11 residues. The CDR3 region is CASRTGETQYF. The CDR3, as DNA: TGCGCCAGCAGGACCGGGGAGACCCAGTACTTC.

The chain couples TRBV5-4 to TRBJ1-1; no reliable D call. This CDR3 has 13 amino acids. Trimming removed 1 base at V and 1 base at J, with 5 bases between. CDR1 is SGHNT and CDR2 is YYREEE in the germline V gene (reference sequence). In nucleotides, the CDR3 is TGTGCCAGCAGCTTGTCCCAGAACACTGAAGCTTTCTTT. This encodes CASSLSQNTEAFF.

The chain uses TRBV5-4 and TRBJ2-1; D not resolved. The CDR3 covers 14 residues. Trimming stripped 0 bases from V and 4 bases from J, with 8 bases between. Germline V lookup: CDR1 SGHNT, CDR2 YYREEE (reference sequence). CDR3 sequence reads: CASSLGQEYNEQFF. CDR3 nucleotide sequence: TGTGCCAGCAGCTTGGGTCAGGAATACAATGAGCAGTTCTTC.

The CDR3 here is CASSRTDGILNYGYTF. The CDR3 DNA reads as TGTGCCAGCTCGCGGACAGATGGGATCCTTAACTATGGCTACACCTTC. V gene TRBV18 combines with J gene TRBJ1-2, with a possible D match to TRBD1 (6 bases). The germline CDR1 and CDR2 sequences are KGHSH and LQKENI. The CDR3 sequence is 16 residues long. The V end was cut by 6 bases, the J end by 1 base, with 18 bases between.

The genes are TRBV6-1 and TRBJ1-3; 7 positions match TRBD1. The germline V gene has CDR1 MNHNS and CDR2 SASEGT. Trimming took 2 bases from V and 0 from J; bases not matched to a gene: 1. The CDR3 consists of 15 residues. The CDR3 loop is CASSETGDSGNTIYF. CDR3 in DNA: TGTGCCAGCAGTGAAACAGGGGACTCTGGAAACACCATATATTTT.

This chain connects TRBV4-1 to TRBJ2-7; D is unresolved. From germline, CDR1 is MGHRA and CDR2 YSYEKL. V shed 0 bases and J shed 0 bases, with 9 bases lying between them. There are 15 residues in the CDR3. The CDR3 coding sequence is TGCGCCAGCAGCCAAGACAGTACTACCTCCTACGAGCAGTACTTC. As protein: CASSQDSTTSYEQYF.

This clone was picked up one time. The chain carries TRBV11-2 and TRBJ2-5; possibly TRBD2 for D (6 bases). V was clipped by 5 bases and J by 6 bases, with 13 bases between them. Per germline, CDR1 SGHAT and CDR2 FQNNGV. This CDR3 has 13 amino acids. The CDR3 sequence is CASSREEGKTQYF. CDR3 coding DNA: TGTGCCAGCAGCCGAGAGGAGGGGAAGACCCAGTACTTC.

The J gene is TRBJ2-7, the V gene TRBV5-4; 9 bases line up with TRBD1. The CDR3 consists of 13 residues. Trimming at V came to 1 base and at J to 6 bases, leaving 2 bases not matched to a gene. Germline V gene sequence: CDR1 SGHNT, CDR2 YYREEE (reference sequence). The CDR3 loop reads CASSLTGGGEQYF. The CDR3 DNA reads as TGTGCCAGCAGCTTGACAGGGGGCGGCGAGCAGTACTTC. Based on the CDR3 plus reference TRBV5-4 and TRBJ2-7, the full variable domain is ETGVTQSPTHLIKTRGQQVTLRCSSQSGHNTVSWYQQALGQGPQFIFQYYREEENGRGNFPPRFSGLQFPNYSSELNVNALELDDSALYLCASSLTGGGEQYFGPGTRLTVT.

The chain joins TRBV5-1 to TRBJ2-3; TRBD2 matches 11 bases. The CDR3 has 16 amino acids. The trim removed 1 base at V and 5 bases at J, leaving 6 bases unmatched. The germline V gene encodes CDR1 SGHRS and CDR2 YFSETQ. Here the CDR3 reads CASSLSLAGGRDTQYF. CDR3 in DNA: TGCGCCAGCAGCTTGAGCCTAGCGGGGGGCCGAGATACGCAGTATTTT.

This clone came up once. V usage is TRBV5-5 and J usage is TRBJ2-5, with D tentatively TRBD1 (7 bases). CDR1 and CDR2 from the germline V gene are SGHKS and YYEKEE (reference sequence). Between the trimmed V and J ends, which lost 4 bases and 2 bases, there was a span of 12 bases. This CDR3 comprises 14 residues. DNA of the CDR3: TGTGCCAGCAGCAGGAGGGGACAGCAAGAGACCCAGTACTTC. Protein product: CASSRRGQQETQYF.

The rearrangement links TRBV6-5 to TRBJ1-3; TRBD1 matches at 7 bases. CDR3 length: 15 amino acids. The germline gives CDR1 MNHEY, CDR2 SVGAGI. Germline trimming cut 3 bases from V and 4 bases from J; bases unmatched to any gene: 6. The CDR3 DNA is TGTGCCAGCAGTTATACGACAGGGAGGGGAAACACCATATATTTT. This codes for CASSYTTGRGNTIYF.

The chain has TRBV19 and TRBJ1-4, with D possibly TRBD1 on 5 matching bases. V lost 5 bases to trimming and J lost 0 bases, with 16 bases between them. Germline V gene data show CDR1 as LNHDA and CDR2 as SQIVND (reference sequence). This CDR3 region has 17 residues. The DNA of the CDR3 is TGTGCCAGTAGTTCCCGGGGGGTTATTGCAACTAATGAAAAACTGTTTTTT. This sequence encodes CASSSRGVIATNEKLFF. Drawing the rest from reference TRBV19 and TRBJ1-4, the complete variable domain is DGGITQSPKYLFRKEGQNVTLSCEQNLNHDAMYWYRQDPGQGLRLIYYSQIVNDFQKGDIAEGYSVSREKKESFPLTVTSAQKNPTAFYLCASSSRGVIATNEKLFFGSGTQLSVL.

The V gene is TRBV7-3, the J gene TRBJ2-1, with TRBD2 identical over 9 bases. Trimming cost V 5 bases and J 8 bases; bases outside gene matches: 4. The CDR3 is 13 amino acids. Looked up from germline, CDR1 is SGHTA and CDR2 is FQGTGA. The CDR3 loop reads CASSTGTSYEQFF. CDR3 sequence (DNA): TGTGCCAGCAGCACTGGGACTAGCTATGAGCAGTTCTTC.

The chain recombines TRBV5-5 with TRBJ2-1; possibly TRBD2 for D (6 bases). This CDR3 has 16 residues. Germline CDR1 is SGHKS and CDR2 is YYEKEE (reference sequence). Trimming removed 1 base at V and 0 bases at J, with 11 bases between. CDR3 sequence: CASSLRVGGSYNEQFF. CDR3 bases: TGTGCCAGCAGCTTGAGGGTCGGGGGCTCCTACAATGAGCAGTTCTTC.